This paragraph covers one T cell receptor beta chain sequence. This receptor's antigen is unknown. No base-level quality is on record; no much larger clone is a single base apart. Patients with a history of autoimmune disease or receiving systemic immunosuppression were excluded from the trial. Peripheral blood for TCR sequencing was collected from all dose cohorts at baseline, on cycle 4 day 1, and on cycle 7 day 1. The samples were drawn from a first-in-human, open-label, multicenter phase I dose-escalation trial of ivuxolimab. Adults with locally advanced or metastatic head and neck squamous cell, hepatocellular, melanoma or renal cell carcinoma were enrolled in the trial. Before TCR sequencing, CD4+ and CD8+ T cells were separately sorted from peripheral blood. These data originate in a study of OX40 agonist ivuxolimab in advanced cancers. Broadly, across the study: Ivuxolimab was a fully human IgG2 agonistic monoclonal antibody targeting the costimulatory receptor OX40 (CD134). Patients were allowed to have had prior anti-PD-1, anti-PD-L1 or anti-CTLA-4 therapy, and approximately 40% of the dose-escalation patients had been treated with checkpoint inhibitors. Of the roughly 54 dose-escalation patients, hepatocellular carcinoma was present in around 20, melanoma in around 15, renal cell carcinoma in 9 and head and neck cancer in 9. A male proportion of roughly 80% and a mean age of 60 years, ranging from 23 to 79, were recorded for the dose-escalation cohort. Intravenous ivuxolimab was administered to patients every 2 weeks at six dose levels: 0.01, 0.1, 0.3, 1.5, 3 and 10 mg/kg. The paper describes the monotherapy dose-escalation part (N of about 47 patients) of the phase I trial of ivuxolimab. Three dose-escalation patients achieved partial responses, one with hepatocellular carcinoma and two with cutaneous melanoma. Peripheral TCRbeta sequencing aimed to test whether ivuxolimab altered TCR sequence diversity and caused clonal T-cell expansion. Paper-wide results and their limitations: Partial responders in the 0.1-3.0 mg/kg groups had among the lowest normalized peripheral clonal expansion, especially among CD8+ T cells. Low levels of normalized T-cell clonal expansion were also seen in some patients who did not respond. Antigen specificity was not determined for the clonally expanded peripheral T cells. Clonal expansion of both CD4+ and CD8+ blood T cells was observed from baseline to week 6 at doses 0.1 to 3.0 mg/kg. After ivuxolimab, CD8+ T cells had more expanded clones than CD4+ T cells on average.

The CDR3, cysteine through phenylalanine, is 11 amino acids long. The DNA shown is the 33-base CDR3, in frame from base 1. V and J lose 6 bases and 9 bases, and a span of 12 bases separates them. The germline V gene (reference sequence) sets CDR1 to GTSNPN and CDR2 to SVGIG. For sequencing of the TCRbeta CDR3 region, genomic DNA was extracted from the sorted cells. The immunoSEQ Assay was used to sequence the TCRbeta CDR3 regions. TCRdb carries this immuneACCESS record with in-frame sequences only. Its versions omit some clonotypes, under half of them owing to an unresolved V gene in the studies checked, with the rest unexplained. The sample records 25,000 to 30,000 clones, roughly 80% of which are singletons. Of the sample, around 33% falls within the top ten clones.

Sequencing used CD4+ or CD8+ T cells sorted from blood, obtained in a trial of the OX40 agonist ivuxolimab. The V and J segments used are TRBV30 and TRBJ1-5, with the D gene call left open. The origin of this receptor is an adult with an advanced solid tumor such as melanoma, head and neck, liver or kidney cancer. At the DNA level, the sequence is TGTGCCTGCATACAGCCGTGGCCCCAGCATTTT. Its protein reads: CACIQPWPQHF.